This TCR beta chain originates from a study of T cell responses to AZD1222 COVID-19 vaccine. Overall study results and limits: Following two doses of AZD1222, Spike-specific TCR breadth and depth rose. In a largely white British group with more females than males, clonal diversity was possibly underestimated.

A word on this clone: Its antigen is unidentified.

Generated by immunoSEQ multiplex PCR, the TCRdb table keeps only in-frame clones and is missing some. This table has around 170,000 clones, just over 90% appearing once. Deletions cut 2 bases from V and 4 bases from J, with 12 bases between. This CDR3 has 14 residues. Germline V CDR1 and CDR2: SGHRS, YFSETQ. The rearrangement joins TRBV5-1 to TRBJ1-2; TRBD1 might be the D (6 bases). The specimen was peripheral blood, collected on day 0 of AZD1222 vaccination. This clonotype was sampled from an adult in good health. In nucleotides, the CDR3 is TGCGCCAGCAGCTTCGGCCCAGGGGCCTATGGCTACACCTTC. Translating gives CASSFGPGAYGYTF. Filled out from reference TRBV5-1 and TRBJ1-2, the complete variable domain reads KAGVTQTPRYLIKTRGQQVTLSCSPISGHRSVSWYQQTPGQGLQFLFEYFSETQRNKGNFPGRFSGRQFSNSRSEMNVSTLELGDSALYLCASSFGPGAYGYTFGSGTRLTVV.